This entry lists 29 T cell receptor beta chains sequenced from one sample in a study of T-cell memory formation after mild COVID-19. TCRdb reprocessed the 5' RACE reads via MiXCR and lists one record per CDR3 protein. The sample records around 340,000 distinct CDR3 sequences, roughly an eighth being singletons. The sequenced sample was PBMCs or a T cell subset sorted from them (not recorded which). These receptors all stem from a man in his late teens or twenties who had mild COVID-19 (a few samples of this study predate the infection). Cell type and time point are not known.

This clonotype was recorded at least ten times. J is TRBJ2-7 and V is TRBV4-3; no reliable D call. The V gene lost 0 bases and the J gene lost 0 bases, with 6 bases spanning the gap. The CDR3 has 14 amino acids. Per germline, CDR1 LGHNA and CDR2 YSLEER. The CDR3 here is CASSQEPSSYEQYF. CDR3 nucleotide sequence: TGCGCCAGCAGCCAAGAACCCAGCTCCTACGAGCAGTACTTC.

This clonotype was counted a few times. The chain joins TRBV27 to TRBJ2-7; 8 bases are shared with TRBD1. V lost 6 bases, J lost 2 bases, and 6 bases stayed unmatched. The CDR3 has 14 amino acids. Germline CDR1 and CDR2: MNHEY and SMNVEV (reference sequence). The CDR3 loop is CASSGQGDPYEQYF. The CDR3 region has the DNA TGTGCCAGCAGCGGACAGGGAGATCCCTACGAGCAGTACTTC.

This clonotype was detected only a few times. This chain joins TRBV12-3 or TRBV12-4 and TRBJ2-5, with a tentative D call TRBD1 (5 bases). Trimming took 6 bases from V and 4 from J, leaving 12 bases between them. The CDR3 sequence is 13 residues long. Here the CDR3 DNA reads TGTGCCAGCAGCAAGGGGCGTAGAGAGACCCAGTACTTC. This codes for CASSKGRRETQYF.

This clonotype came up a few times. The CDR3, as DNA: TGCGCCAGCAGAAGGACAAGCACAGATACGCAGTATTTT. Translation: CASRRTSTDTQYF. The V call is TRBV5-1, the J call TRBJ2-3; tentative D call: TRBD1 (5 bases). The CDR3 is made up of 13 amino acids. The V gene's germline CDR1 is SGHRS and CDR2 YFSETQ. V lost 5 bases, J lost 0 bases, and 7 bases lay in between.

The gene calls are TRBV5-1 and TRBJ1-1; TRBD1 matches 10 bases. V was pared by 4 bases and J by 0 bases, with 12 bases of the junction left unmatched. Germline-derived CDR1 and CDR2 are SGHRS and YFSETQ. The CDR3 totals 18 residues. The CDR3 region is CASSRGTGDIAMNTEAFF. CDR3 DNA sequence: TGCGCCAGCAGCCGCGGGACAGGGGACATAGCAATGAACACTGAAGCTTTCTTT.

This clonotype was seen a handful of times. The chain combines TRBV6-2 or TRBV6-3 with TRBJ2-7; TRBD1 might be the D (6 bases). This CDR3 contains 12 residues. CDR1 is MNHEY, CDR2 SVGEGT, per germline. V lost 6 bases and J lost 6, with 12 bases in between. In DNA form, the CDR3 reads TGTGCCAGCAGCCCCGCAGGGGTCGAGCAGTACTTC. It yields the protein CASSPAGVEQYF.

The chain joins TRBV5-8 to TRBJ2-7, with D uncertain. From germline, CDR1 is SGHTS and CDR2 YDEGEE. V lost 3 bases to trimming and J lost 4 bases, with 14 bases between them. This CDR3 comprises 14 residues. CDR3 sequence: CASSWYRAPYEQYV. The CDR3 nucleotides read TGTGCCAGCAGCTGGTACAGAGCACCTTACGAGCAGTACGTC.

This clonotype was observed many times. J is TRBJ1-2 and V is TRBV20-1; D gene ambiguous. Trimming pared 6 bases from V and 0 bases from J, leaving 17 bases between. Germline CDR1 is DFQATT and CDR2 is SNEGSKA (reference sequence). CDR3 size: 15 residues. CDR3 region: CSALGSTLANYGYTF. In DNA, the CDR3 is TGCAGTGCGCTGGGGTCGACGTTAGCTAACTATGGCTACACCTTC.

This clonotype was seen a few times. DNA for the CDR3: TGTGCCAGCAGCCCGGGGGCACAAGGCCACGAGCAGTACTTC. It is translated as CASSPGAQGHEQYF. The chain joins TRBV7-9 to TRBJ2-7; D is perhaps TRBD1 or TRBD2 (6 bases each). CDR3 length: 14 amino acids. Trimming stripped 5 bases from V and 5 bases from J, with 16 bases between. Germline-derived CDR1 and CDR2 are SEHNR and FQNEAQ (reference sequence).

This chain links TRBV2 with TRBJ2-3; TRBD2 might be the D (5 bases). V lost 7 bases and J lost 0, with 14 bases in between. Per germline, CDR1 SNHLY and CDR2 FYNNEI. CDR3 length: 15 residues. The CDR3 coding sequence is TGTGCCAGCAAATGGGAGCAGTCTAGCACAGATACGCAGTATTTT. This sequence encodes CASKWEQSSTDTQYF.

This clonotype was recorded a few times. This chain connects TRBV7-2 to TRBJ2-6; 9 bases line up with TRBD1. The CDR3 sequence is 16 residues long. The V gene end was trimmed by 8 bases and the J gene end by 1 base; junction bases not matched to a gene: 6. The V gene's germline CDR1 is SGHTA and CDR2 FQGNSA. CDR3 nucleotide sequence: TGTGCCAGCGGGGGACAGGGACATTCTGGGGCCAACGTCCTGACTTTC. It encodes CASGGQGHSGANVLTF.

This clonotype was seen more than once but under ten times. V and J are TRBV11-2 and TRBJ2-2; 7 nucleotides align to TRBD2. This CDR3 has 14 residues. V gave up 5 bases and J gave up 7 bases; unmatched junction bases: 7. Germline CDR1 reads SGHAT; CDR2 reads FQNNGV. The CDR3 loop reads CASSVPGGHGELFF. The CDR3 DNA sequence: TGTGCCAGCAGCGTACCGGGAGGCCACGGGGAGCTGTTTTTT.

This clonotype was detected many times. CDR3 sequence (DNA): TGTGCCAGCAGCAAGACAGGGGCGGGAGAGACCCAGTACTTC. Amino acid sequence: CASSKTGAGETQYF. This chain connects TRBV9 to TRBJ2-5; 8 bases line up with TRBD1. The CDR3 has 14 residues. The germline CDR1 and CDR2 sequences are SGDLS and YYNGEE. J gave up 4 bases and V 4 bases, and 6 bases lay outside the gene matches.

In DNA, the CDR3 is TGTGCCAGCAGTTTGGCTAGCGGTAATGAGCAGTTCTTC. This encodes CASSLASGNEQFF. V usage is TRBV6-2 or TRBV6-3 and J usage is TRBJ2-1; 7 bases match TRBD2. Losses at the gene ends were 4 bases for V and 7 bases for J; bases not matched to a gene: 4. This CDR3 has 13 residues. Germline assignment: CDR1 MNHEY and CDR2 SVGEGT.

The table lists this clonotype with many counts. This sequence joins TRBV5-1 and TRBJ2-7; 8 bases are a match to TRBD2. The CDR3 totals 15 residues. From germline, CDR1 is SGHRS and CDR2 YFSETQ. V shed 2 bases, J shed 4 bases, and the junction held 8 bases outside the gene matches. The CDR3 loop is CASSLGTGGGYEQYV. CDR3 coding DNA: TGCGCCAGCAGCTTAGGCACGGGAGGGGGATACGAGCAGTACGTC.

This clonotype was counted between two and nine times. The rearrangement links TRBV24-1 to TRBJ1-5; unclear D gene. This CDR3 has 14 amino acids. Per germline, CDR1 KGHDR and CDR2 SFDVKD. Trimming removed 0 bases from V and 0 bases from J, with 2 bases in between. As DNA, the CDR3 is TGTGCCACCAGTGATTTGAGTAGCAATCAGCCCCAGCATTTT. Translated: CATSDLSSNQPQHF.

The chain has TRBV4-1 and TRBJ2-2, with D perhaps TRBD2 (6 bases). Trimming took off 4 bases at V and 7 bases at J, with 13 bases between the two ends. Germline V gene lookup returns CDR1 MGHRA and CDR2 YSYEKL. The CDR3 runs to 14 residues. This CDR3 reads CASSPLWRGGELFF. In DNA form, the CDR3 reads TGCGCCAGCAGCCCATTATGGAGGGGCGGGGAGCTGTTTTTT.

The chain employs TRBV3-1 and TRBJ2-3; TRBD2 matches 8 bases. CDR1 and CDR2 (germline): LGHDT, YNNKEL (reference sequence). The CDR3 consists of 16 residues. V shed 4 bases, J shed 2 bases, and the junction held 8 bases outside the gene matches. CDR3 nucleotide sequence: TGTGCCAGCAGCCTCAGCGGGGGTGCCCCCACAGATACGCAGTATTTT. It translates to CASSLSGGAPTDTQYF.

The chain is built from TRBV6-1 and TRBJ1-5; D ambiguous. CDR3 length: 11 residues. V was clipped by 5 bases and J by 8 bases, with 7 bases between them. Per the germline V gene, CDR1 is MNHNS and CDR2 is SASEGT. In DNA form, the CDR3 reads TGTGCCAGCAGTTGGCAAGAGCCCCAGCATTTT. Its translation is CASSWQEPQHF.

This sequence joins TRBV9 and TRBJ2-5; unclear D gene. V was shortened by 0 bases and J by 5 bases, with 14 bases between the two germline ends. This CDR3 spans 15 amino acids. CDR1 and CDR2 (germline): SGDLS, YYNGEE. In DNA form, the CDR3 reads TGTGCCAGCAGCGTAGAGGGTGGCCCAGTCGAGACCCAGTACTTC. Translation gives CASSVEGGPVETQYF.

The chain couples TRBV7-8 to TRBJ2-7, with D uncertain. The CDR3 loop spans 14 amino acids. Germline V gives CDR1 SGHVS, CDR2 FQNEAQ. With 3 bases removed from V and 6 bases from J, the gap between germline ends came to 15 bases. The CDR3 sequence: CASSLGPWGREQYV. For the CDR3, the DNA is TGTGCCAGCAGCTTGGGCCCCTGGGGTCGCGAGCAGTACGTC.

This clonotype was seen ten or more times. The chain has TRBV5-1 and TRBJ2-7, with unresolved D. Trimming cost V 0 bases and J 5 bases, with 6 bases left between them. CDR1 is SGHRS and CDR2 is YFSETQ in the germline V gene. The CDR3 is made up of 12 amino acids. Written as DNA, the CDR3 is TGCGCCAGCAGCTTGGAAGGAAACGAGCAGTACTTC. It is translated as CASSLEGNEQYF.

This clonotype was observed many times. The CDR3 DNA reads as TGTGCCAGCTCCGGCGGCGGGCGGGGCTCCTACAATGAGCAGTTCTTC. This sequence encodes CASSGGGRGSYNEQFF. This chain uses TRBV18 with TRBJ2-1, with D possibly matching TRBD2 (6 bases). The CDR3 spans 16 residues. Per germline, CDR1 KGHSH and CDR2 LQKENI. With 6 bases removed from V and 0 bases from J, the gap between germline ends came to 15 bases.

The chain is built from TRBV7-6 and TRBJ1-1; 7 positions agree with TRBD1. The CDR3 sequence is 13 residues long. Germline V CDR1 and CDR2: SGHVS, FNYEAQ. The J segment lost 1 base and the V segment lost 5 bases, leaving 1 base of the junction unmatched. Written as DNA, the CDR3 is TGTGCCAGCAGCGGACAGGCGAACACTGAAGCTTTCTTT. As protein: CASSGQANTEAFF.

This clonotype came up once. V is TRBV5-1 and J is TRBJ2-5, with 7 nucleotides matching TRBD1. With V trimmed by 0 bases and J by 2 bases, 4 bases remained unmatched. The CDR3 contains 15 residues. Germline V lookup: CDR1 SGHRS, CDR2 YFSETQ. The CDR3 sequence: CASSLVPGGQETQYF. In nucleotides, the CDR3 is TGCGCCAGCAGCTTGGTGCCAGGGGGTCAAGAGACCCAGTACTTC.

The CDR3 loop reads CASSHGSGGYTDTQYF. The CDR3 DNA reads TGTGCCAGCAGCCATGGGTCGGGGGGGTATACAGATACGCAGTATTTT. This chain links TRBV4-2 with TRBJ2-3, with TRBD2 identical over 8 bases. The CDR3 has 16 residues. Per germline, CDR1 LGHNA and CDR2 YNFKEQ. V shed 3 bases and J 3 bases; nucleotides not matched to a gene: 8.

The rearrangement links TRBV5-1 to TRBJ2-3; no clear D gene. The germline V gene encodes CDR1 SGHRS and CDR2 YFSETQ. This CDR3 is 15 amino acids long. Trimming took off 7 bases at V and 1 base at J, with 16 bases between the two ends. The CDR3 sequence: CASSLSGLGTDTQYF. The DNA for the CDR3 is TGCGCCAGCTCTTTGTCCGGGTTGGGCACAGATACGCAGTATTTT.

This clonotype was seen only a few times. The genes are TRBV4-1 and TRBJ2-5; 14 nucleotides match TRBD2. The germline CDR1 and CDR2 sequences are MGHRA and YSYEKL. CDR3 size: 19 residues. With 0 bases clipped from V and 3 bases from J, the junction kept 9 bases outside the gene matches. The chain's CDR3 is CASSQDEPGLAGVEETQYF. In DNA, the CDR3 is TGCGCCAGCAGCCAAGATGAACCGGGACTAGCGGGGGTTGAAGAGACCCAGTACTTC.

CDR3 residues: CASSPTASLKTQYF. In DNA, the CDR3 is TGTGCCAGCAGCCCGACTGCCTCATTAAAGACCCAGTACTTC. V gene TRBV7-3 combines with J gene TRBJ2-5; no definite D call. This CDR3 has 14 amino acids. The V and J ends lost 5 bases and 6 bases respectively, with 16 bases between them. Per the germline V gene, CDR1 is SGHTA and CDR2 is FQGTGA.